These 5 T cell receptor beta chains were sequenced from one sample in a study of blood T cell repertoires in COVID-19. Measured with immunoSEQ multiplex PCR; TCRdb has only the in-frame clones, and not every one. The sample has about 200,000 clones; 86% are singletons. The sequencing input was PBMCs or T cells enriched from blood (not recorded which). The receptors come from a man in his forties with acute COVID-19.

The V call is TRBV10-3, the J call TRBJ2-7; a possible D gene is TRBD2 (6 bases). Germline CDR1 is ENHRY and CDR2 is SYGVKD. The V end was cut by 4 bases, the J end by 2 bases, with 15 bases between. The CDR3 is 15 amino acids. The DNA of the CDR3 is TGTGCCATCAGTGGGAGGGAACGGCTAACCTACGAGCAGTACTTC. This encodes CAISGRERLTYEQYF.

The chain links TRBV4-1 to TRBJ2-2; TRBD1 matches at 7 bases. CDR1 is MGHRA, CDR2 YSYEKL, per germline. The CDR3 has 13 amino acids. Trimming removed 4 bases from V and 6 bases from J; junction bases left unmatched: 2. The CDR3 nucleotides read TGCGCCAGCAGCCGTCAGGGGGCCGGGGAGCTGTTTTTT. Its translation: CASSRQGAGELFF.

In this sample, this clone turned up once. CDR3 residues: CASRDTRYGYTF. The CDR3 DNA reads TGTGCCAGTCGGGACACCCGCTATGGCTACACCTTC. The chain has TRBV28 and TRBJ1-2, with a weak D call TRBD1 (6 bases). The CDR3 loop spans 12 amino acids. The germline gives CDR1 MDHEN, CDR2 SYDVKM. Trimming stripped 9 bases from V and 4 bases from J, with 12 bases between.

In this sample, this clone turned up once. The chain combines TRBV19 with TRBJ1-4; D is unclear. Germline loops: CDR1 LNHDA, CDR2 SQIVND (reference sequence). The V and J ends lost 9 bases and 3 bases respectively, with 17 bases between them. The CDR3 sequence is 15 residues long. The CDR3 nucleotides are TGTGCCAGCAAGGTCGGGGATCCGGCTAATGAAAAACTGTTTTTT. Its translation is CASKVGDPANEKLFF.

The genes are TRBV9 and TRBJ1-1, with no clear D. Germline-derived CDR1 and CDR2 are SGDLS and YYNGEE. V was trimmed by 0 bases and J by 0 bases, leaving 15 bases between them. CDR3 length equals 17 residues. CDR3 loop: CASSVESGLSVNTEAFF. The CDR3 DNA is TGTGCCAGCAGCGTAGAAAGCGGACTCAGTGTGAACACTGAAGCTTTCTTT.